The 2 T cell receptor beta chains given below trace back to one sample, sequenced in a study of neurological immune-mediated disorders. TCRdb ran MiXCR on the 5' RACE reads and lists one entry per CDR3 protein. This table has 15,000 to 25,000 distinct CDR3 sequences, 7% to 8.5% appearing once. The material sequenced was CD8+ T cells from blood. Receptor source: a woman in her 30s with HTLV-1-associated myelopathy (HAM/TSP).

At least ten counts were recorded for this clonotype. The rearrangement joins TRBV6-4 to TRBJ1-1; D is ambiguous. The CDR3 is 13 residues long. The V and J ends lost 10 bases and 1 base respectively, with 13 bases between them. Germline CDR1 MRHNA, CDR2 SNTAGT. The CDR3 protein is CATNGGRNTEAFF. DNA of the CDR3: TGTGCCACTAATGGAGGGAGGAACACTGAAGCTTTCTTT.

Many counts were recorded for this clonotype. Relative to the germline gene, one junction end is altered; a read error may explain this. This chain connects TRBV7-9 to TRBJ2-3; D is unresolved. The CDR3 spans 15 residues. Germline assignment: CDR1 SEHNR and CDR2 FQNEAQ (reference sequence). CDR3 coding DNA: TGTGCCAGCAGTTCCCTGGCTAAAAGCACATATACGCAGTATTTT. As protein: CASSSLAKSTYTQYF.